This T cell receptor beta chain appears in the sequencing data of a study of cytomegalovirus exposure and HLA in healthy donors. The CDR3 covers 15 residues. Germline values: CDR1 MRHNA, CDR2 SNTAGT. The V gene end was trimmed by 6 bases and the J gene end by 6 bases; junction bases not matched to a gene: 4. The PCR made use of 60 Vbeta and 13 Jbeta primers. Produced via immunoSEQ multiplex PCR; TCRdb's table is partial and in-frame only. In the table there are just over 80,000 clones, around 76% of which are singletons. The chain uses TRBV6-4 and TRBJ2-2; 13 bases align to TRBD2. The source material was PBMCs. The clonotype comes from a man between 18 and 35 years old in good health and CMV-seropositive. The CDR3 sequence: CASRGLAGVPGELFF. CDR3 sequence (DNA): TGTGCCAGCAGAGGACTAGCGGGAGTTCCCGGGGAGCTGTTTTTT.